The 25 T cell receptor beta chains given below trace back to one sample, sequenced in a study of blood T cells in healthy people across ages. It was with a sample-barcoded 5' primer and a J-beta primer mix that a second PCR of roughly 7 to 12 cycles was run. TCRdb redid the calling of the 5' RACE reads with MiXCR, one entry per CDR3 protein. Seen here are roughly 700,000 distinct CDR3 sequences, just under 25% observed once, and the top ten hold just under 9.5%. In addition, the sample was reused for a study of T cells of mothers and their children.

The specimen was blood. These receptors all stem from a boy aged 10-17 years in good health.

This clonotype came up a few times. The CDR3 DNA is TGCGCCAGCAGCGCCGGGACAGGGCGCGGCTACACCTTC. Translated, it gives CASSAGTGRGYTF. The gene calls are TRBV5-1 and TRBJ1-2; 9 bases fit TRBD1. Germline trimming cut 4 bases from V and 8 bases from J; bases unmatched to any gene: 6. This CDR3 has 13 residues. Germline V gene lookup returns CDR1 SGHRS and CDR2 YFSETQ.

The chain has TRBV18 and TRBJ2-5; weak D call: TRBD2 (6 bases). The CDR3 runs 15 residues. Per germline, CDR1 KGHSH and CDR2 LQKENI. V was trimmed by 0 bases and J by 4 bases, leaving 12 bases between them. In DNA form, the CDR3 reads TGTGCCAGCTCACCACCGTCTAGCGTGGGAGAGACCCAGTACTTC. Translating gives CASSPPSSVGETQYF. Full variable domain (outside the CDR3, taken from reference TRBV18 and TRBJ2-5): NAGVMQNPRHLVRRRGQEARLRCSPMKGHSHVYWYRQLPEEGLKFMVYLQKENIIDESGMPKERFSAEFPKEGPSILRIQQVVRGDSAAYFCASSPPSSVGETQYFGPGTRLLVL.

V usage is TRBV28 and J usage is TRBJ2-5; TRBD1 matches 7 bases. The CDR3 totals 15 residues. The ends lost 4 bases at V and 2 bases at J; junction bases unmatched: 7. Germline CDR1 and CDR2: MDHEN and SYDVKM. CDR3 sequence: CASSSPWDSQETQYF. The CDR3 nucleotides are TGTGCCAGCAGTTCACCTTGGGACAGTCAAGAGACCCAGTACTTC.

The V call is TRBV29-1, the J call TRBJ2-7; D assignment may be TRBD1 or TRBD2 (5 bases each). The CDR3 extends over 15 amino acids. Deletions cut 1 base from V and 6 bases from J, with 19 bases between. Germline V lookup: CDR1 SQVTM, CDR2 ANQGSEA. DNA for the CDR3: TGCAGCGTTGAAGGTACCGGGACCGGTGTCCGCGAGCAGTACTTC. It codes for CSVEGTGTGVREQYF.

Comment on this clonotype: One end of the junction is discordant with germline, which a read error may explain. The chain combines TRBV11-3 with TRBJ2-5, with a weak D call TRBD2 (5 bases). The CDR3 spans 14 residues. Germline V gives CDR1 SGHNT, CDR2 YENEEA. The CDR3 reads CASSLRISSWEQCF. The CDR3 nucleotides read TGTGCCAGCAGCTTACGAATTAGTTCCTGGGAGCAGTGCTTC. The variable domain in full, with the rest retrieved from reference TRBV11-3 and TRBJ2-5, is EAGVVQSPRYKIIEKKQPVAFWCNPISGHNTLYWYLQNLGQGPELLIRYENEEAVDDSQLPKDRFSAERLKGVDSTLKIQPAELGDSAVYLCASSLRISSWEQCFGPGTRLLVL.

The J gene is TRBJ2-5, the V gene TRBV11-2, with TRBD1 as a possible D gene (6 bases). The CDR3 length is 16 residues. The V gene's germline CDR1 is SGHAT and CDR2 FQNNGV. V was shortened by 3 bases and J by 2 bases, with 16 bases between the two germline ends. The CDR3: CASSFLTGSLQETQYF. DNA for the CDR3: TGTGCCAGCAGCTTCCTAACAGGGAGCTTGCAAGAGACCCAGTACTTC.

This clonotype turned up a few times. The gene calls are TRBV14 and TRBJ2-7, with D hard to call. V lost 0 bases, J lost 3 bases, and 9 bases lay in between. The CDR3 has 14 amino acids. Germline CDR1 and CDR2: SGHDN and FVKESK. CDR3 DNA: TGTGCCAGCAGCCAAGATGGTCCCCACTACGAGCAGTACTTC. It yields the protein CASSQDGPHYEQYF. The full variable domain, completed using reference TRBV14 and TRBJ2-7, is EAGVTQFPSHSVIEKGQTVTLRCDPISGHDNLYWYRRVMGKEIKFLLHFVKESKQDESGMPNNRFLAERTGGTYSTLKVQPAELEDSGVYFCASSQDGPHYEQYFGPGTRLTVT.

The V and J genes are TRBV5-5 and TRBJ1-1; D possibly corresponds to TRBD1 (6 bases). The CDR3 has 14 amino acids. V dropped 3 bases and J dropped 1 base, with 10 bases sitting between them. Per germline, CDR1 SGHKS and CDR2 YYEKEE (reference sequence). CDR3 nucleotides: TGTGCCAGCAGCTCTTGGACAGCGAACACTGAAGCTTTCTTT. Protein: CASSSWTANTEAFF.

The chain uses TRBV20-1 and TRBJ2-7, with 9 nucleotides matching TRBD1. The junction had 12 bases not matched to a gene; V was cut back by 0 bases and J by 6 bases. This CDR3 comprises 16 residues. The germline gives CDR1 DFQATT, CDR2 SNEGSKA (reference sequence). The CDR3 is CSARDSLGTGLVEQYF. The CDR3, as DNA: TGCAGTGCTAGAGATAGTTTAGGGACAGGGTTGGTCGAGCAGTACTTC.

The chain employs TRBV4-1 and TRBJ2-5; 9 bases match TRBD2. This CDR3 comprises 17 residues. With 0 bases clipped from V and 4 bases from J, the junction kept 9 bases outside the gene matches. Germline CDR1 MGHRA, CDR2 YSYEKL. The CDR3 is CASSQDLAGDLIETQYF. In DNA, the CDR3 is TGCGCCAGCAGCCAAGATTTAGCGGGGGACCTGATAGAGACCCAGTACTTC.

This chain connects TRBV4-1 to TRBJ1-2; 9 bases align to TRBD1. Trimming at V came to 6 bases and at J to 4 bases, leaving 18 bases not matched to a gene. CDR1 is MGHRA and CDR2 is YSYEKL in the germline V gene. This CDR3 comprises 18 residues. The CDR3 spells CASRPTATRDRDFYGYTF. In nucleotides, the CDR3 is TGCGCCAGCAGGCCTACCGCAACTCGGGACAGGGACTTCTATGGCTACACCTTC.

This clonotype has only a few counts. The rearrangement joins TRBV6-2 or TRBV6-3 to TRBJ2-7; 7 nucleotides agree with TRBD2. CDR3 length: 14 residues. J gave up 5 bases and V 6 bases, and 10 bases lay outside the gene matches. In germline, CDR1 is MNHEY, CDR2 SVGEGT. In DNA, the CDR3 is TGTGCCAGCAGGCCGACTAGCTACGGGAACGAGCAGTACTTC. This encodes CASRPTSYGNEQYF.

There are a few counts of this clonotype. The germline gene is not matched at one end of the junction; a read error may be the cause. CDR3 DNA sequence: TGTGCCAGCAGTTCCCGGACTAGCCCTGATCACAACGAGCAGTTCTTC. This sequence encodes CASSSRTSPDHNEQFF. This chain uses TRBV6-5 with TRBJ2-5; 8 bases fit TRBD2. Matching the DNA end better, TRBJ2-1 makes the J call doubtful. The CDR3 covers 16 residues. CDR1 and CDR2 (germline): MNHEY, SVGAGI.

This clonotype was seen a few times. The chain combines TRBV29-1 with TRBJ2-7; no definite D call. Trimming pared 3 bases from V and 2 bases from J, leaving 8 bases between. The CDR3 length is 12 residues. Germline CDR1 reads SQVTM; CDR2 reads ANQGSEA. In DNA, the CDR3 is TGCAGCGTTGAGGAAGAAACCTACGAGCAGTACTTC. As protein: CSVEEETYEQYF.

J is TRBJ1-1 and V is TRBV20-1; possibly TRBD1 for D (5 bases). This CDR3 has 13 amino acids. The V end lost 1 base, the J end lost 5 bases, and 11 bases lay between the germline ends. CDR1 DFQATT and CDR2 SNEGSKA come from the germline V gene (reference sequence). In nucleotides, the CDR3 is TGCAGTGCTAGAGTTCAGGGTGGTACTGAAGCTTTCTTT. It translates to CSARVQGGTEAFF.

The rearrangement joins TRBV4-3 to TRBJ2-7; 7 positions match TRBD2. V shed 0 bases and J 6 bases; nucleotides not matched to a gene: 8. Germline lookup yields CDR1 LGHNA and CDR2 YSLEER. The CDR3 totals 15 residues. CDR3 sequence (DNA): TGCGCCAGCAGCCAAGATCGGGGGGAGGAGGCCGAGCAGTACTTC. Translated: CASSQDRGEEAEQYF.

Comments on this clonotype: One junction end disagrees with the germline gene, perhaps due to a read error. The chain links TRBV12-3 or TRBV12-4 to TRBJ2-1; D gene uncertain. The CDR3 is 14 residues long. The CDR3 region has the DNA TGCGCCAGCAGCTTTGGAACCTCGGGCAATGAGCAGTTCTTC. This codes for CASSFGTSGNEQFF.

This clonotype showed up just a few times. Its ends do not fully match the called genes, so a read error is possible. The V and J genes are TRBV4-3 and TRBJ1-3; D possibly corresponds to TRBD1 (6 bases). Germline V CDR1 and CDR2: LGHNA, YSLEER. The CDR3 covers 15 residues. As DNA, the CDR3 is TGCGCCAGCAGCGAAGAACAGGGAACTGGAAACACCATATATTTT. Translating it yields CASSEEQGTGNTIYF.

The chain combines TRBV28 with TRBJ2-3; D perhaps matches TRBD1 (5 bases). Trimming removed 2 bases from V and 2 bases from J, with 14 bases in between. The germline V gene encodes CDR1 MDHEN and CDR2 SYDVKM. CDR3 length: 16 residues. The CDR3 DNA sequence: TGTGCCAGCAGTTTAACAGACAGCTTACTCACAGATACGCAGTATTTT. This gives the protein CASSLTDSLLTDTQYF. Using reference TRBV28 and TRBJ2-3 for the parts outside the CDR3, the full variable domain is DVKVTQSSRYLVKRTGEKVFLECVQDMDHENMFWYRQDPGLGLRLIYFSYDVKMKEKGDIPEGYSVSREKKERFSLILESASTNQTSMYLCASSLTDSLLTDTQYFGPGTRLTVL.

The chain couples TRBV2 to TRBJ2-7, with 9 nucleotides matching TRBD2. V lost 6 bases and J lost 7; bases outside the gene matches: 10. Looked up from germline, CDR1 is SNHLY and CDR2 is FYNNEI. The CDR3 has 14 amino acids. As DNA, the CDR3 is TGTGCCAGCAGGGACTCTAGCGGGGCTGGGGAGCAGTACTTC. Translation: CASRDSSGAGEQYF. Full variable domain (missing parts from reference TRBV2 and TRBJ2-7): EPEVTQTPSHQVTQMGQEVILRCVPISNHLYFYWYRQILGQKVEFLVSFYNNEISEKSEIFDDQFSVERPDGSNFTLKIRSTKLEDSAMYFCASRDSSGAGEQYFGPGTRLTVT.

This clonotype was detected only a few times. The chain employs TRBV12-3 or TRBV12-4 and TRBJ2-7; TRBD2 matches at 12 bases. Trimming took 6 bases from V and 4 from J; bases not matched to a gene: 10. The CDR3 spans 16 residues. CDR3 sequence (DNA): TGTGCCAGCAGCCGGCCGACTAGCGGGAGTACGTACGAGCAGTACTTC. Protein product: CASSRPTSGSTYEQYF.

J is TRBJ2-7 and V is TRBV16, with no clear D. Per the germline V gene, CDR1 is KGHSY and CDR2 is FQNENV. Trimming pared 5 bases from V and 8 bases from J, leaving 16 bases between. This CDR3 contains 13 residues. The CDR3 protein is CASSVGHLEKQYF. In DNA, the CDR3 is TGTGCCAGCAGCGTGGGTCATCTGGAGAAGCAGTACTTC. Complete variable domain (other parts from reference TRBV16 and TRBJ2-7): GEEVAQTPKHLVRGEGQKAKLYCAPIKGHSYVFWYQQVLKNEFKFLISFQNENVFDETGMPKERFSAKCLPNSPCSLEIQATKLEDSAVYFCASSVGHLEKQYFGPGTRLTVT.

The table lists this clonotype with a few counts. This chain uses TRBV10-3 with TRBJ2-5; 8 nucleotides align to TRBD2. From germline, CDR1 is ENHRY and CDR2 SYGVKD. The CDR3 totals 13 residues. V trimming: 6 bases; J trimming: 5 bases; junction bases outside the gene matches: 5. Here the CDR3 reads CAIRSGSGETQYF. The CDR3, as DNA: TGTGCCATCAGGAGCGGGAGTGGGGAGACCCAGTACTTC.

The chain employs TRBV20-1 and TRBJ2-5; the D gene is possibly TRBD2 (7 bases). V was shortened by 2 bases and J by 1 base, with 11 bases between the two germline ends. The CDR3 is made up of 14 amino acids. From germline, CDR1 is DFQATT and CDR2 SNEGSKA (reference sequence). The CDR3 sequence is CSARPGGSQETQYF. CDR3 coding DNA: TGCAGTGCTAGACCGGGGGGCTCCCAAGAGACCCAGTACTTC.

Here the CDR3 DNA reads TGTGCCAGCAGTCCTCCCCGGGGGGGGAATGGAAACACCATATATTTT. Translated: CASSPPRGGNGNTIYF. The chain carries TRBV28 and TRBJ1-3; D is perhaps TRBD1 (5 bases). The CDR3 has 16 amino acids. The V end lost 5 bases, the J end lost 3 bases, and 17 bases lay between the germline ends. CDR1 MDHEN and CDR2 SYDVKM come from the germline V gene.